This T cell receptor (beta chain) was recovered during a study of PD-1 blockade in classical Hodgkin lymphoma. Study-level findings and limits: Patients who responded completely had about the same baseline diversity as newly diagnosed patients. Only CD4+ TCR diversity, not CD8+, had risen significantly by C4D1. Why the repertoires differ is still unclear, perhaps disease activity or prior therapy.

Method: immunoSEQ multiplex PCR; TCRdb's copy keeps in-frame clones and lacks some. The sample lists tens of thousands of clones; around two thirds were seen once. The CDR3 extends over 13 amino acids. CDR1 and CDR2 from the germline V gene are LNHDA and SQIVND (reference sequence). V was shortened by 0 bases and J by 3 bases, with 6 bases between the two germline ends. This clone was seen a few times. What it binds is not known. The time point was: cycle 4 day 1 (C4D1), after less than seven weeks of nivolumab. There was relapse after autologous stem cell transplantation in every patient, and there was variation in brentuximab vedotin exposure. Complete response, partial response or progressive disease was recorded as best response.

This chain joins TRBV19 and TRBJ2-7; a possible D gene is TRBD2 (5 bases). This sample comprised peripheral blood mononuclear cells (PBMCs), obtained before the fourth cycle of nivolumab. The clonotype was recovered from a human donor with classical Hodgkin lymphoma. CDR3 nucleotides: TGTGCCAGTAGTATAGAACGGGGCTACGAGCAGTACTTC. Its translation: CASSIERGYEQYF.